What follows are 10 T cell receptor beta chains derived from one specimen sequenced in a study of blood T cells in healthy people across ages. Primed by a sample-barcoded 5' primer and a J-beta primer mix, a second PCR proceeded for about 6 to 11 cycles. Each CDR3 protein is one row after TCRdb ran MiXCR on the 5' RACE reads. Among almost 800,000 distinct CDR3 sequences listed, roughly 64% were seen once. The sample was blood. The receptors were gathered from a man under 40 in good health.

The V call is TRBV7-2, the J call TRBJ2-3; no reliable D call. The V end was cut by 1 base, the J end by 2 bases, with 19 bases between. CDR3 length equals 18 residues. Germline V gene sequence: CDR1 SGHTA, CDR2 FQGNSA. The CDR3 DNA is TGTGCCAGCAGCTTAGATCTTGCGTGGAGCCGTCTCACAGATACGCAGTATTTT. Its translation is CASSLDLAWSRLTDTQYF.

The chain links TRBV18 to TRBJ2-5, with 7 bases that match TRBD1. Germline CDR1 reads KGHSH; CDR2 reads LQKENI. V lost 3 bases to trimming and J lost 4 bases; unmatched junction nucleotides: 2. This CDR3 is 13 amino acids long. CDR3 in DNA: TGTGCCAGCTCACCGGGACAGCTAGAGACCCAGTACTTC. It encodes CASSPGQLETQYF.

This clonotype has only a few counts. V and J are TRBV7-2 and TRBJ2-7; D is ambiguous. The V end lost 3 bases, the J end lost 3 bases, and 15 bases lay between the germline ends. CDR3 length: 15 amino acids. Germline CDR1 is SGHTA and CDR2 is FQGNSA. Here the CDR3 reads CASSFNGQYGYEQYF. The CDR3 DNA reads as TGTGCCAGCAGCTTTAACGGTCAGTACGGCTACGAGCAGTACTTC.

CDR3 residues: CASSQDPNSYNEQFF. CDR3 DNA: TGTGCCAGCAGCCAAGATCCAAACTCCTACAATGAGCAGTTCTTC. The V gene is TRBV3-1, the J gene TRBJ2-1, with D uncertain. From germline, CDR1 is LGHDT and CDR2 YNNKEL (reference sequence). CDR3 length: 15 amino acids. V lost 0 bases to trimming and J lost 0 bases, with 6 bases between them.

This clonotype was seen a handful of times. The CDR3 DNA reads TGTGCCAGCAGTGCCGGGACGGGGCTAACCCCGCAGTACTTC. Its protein is CASSAGTGLTPQYF. The rearrangement joins TRBV25-1 to TRBJ2-4, with D tentatively TRBD1 or TRBD2 (5 bases each). V gave up 4 bases and J gave up 13 bases, with 20 bases separating them. The CDR3 has 14 residues. CDR1 is MGHDK, CDR2 SYGVNS, per germline.

V usage is TRBV29-1 and J usage is TRBJ1-4; D is ambiguous. Germline V gene data show CDR1 as SQVTM and CDR2 as ANQGSEA. The CDR3 totals 11 residues. V was shortened by 4 bases and J by 8 bases, with 8 bases between the two germline ends. The CDR3: CSVVDGEKLFF. In DNA form, the CDR3 reads TGCAGCGTTGTTGACGGAGAAAAACTGTTTTTT.

The chain employs TRBV20-1 and TRBJ1-6; 10 nucleotides agree with TRBD1. The CDR3 is 14 residues long. J lost 9 bases, V lost 4 bases, and 6 bases had no gene match. CDR1 and CDR2 from the germline V gene are DFQATT and SNEGSKA (reference sequence). In DNA form, the CDR3 reads TGCAGTGCTACCCGGGACAGGGGTGGTTCACCCCTCCACTTT. Translating gives CSATRDRGGSPLHF.

The chain employs TRBV24-1 and TRBJ2-3; D perhaps matches TRBD2 (6 bases). Trimming cost V 6 bases and J 3 bases, with 18 bases left between them. CDR1 is KGHDR, CDR2 SFDVKD, per germline. This CDR3 has 16 residues. CDR3 protein: CATSSGGVDRTDTQYF. The CDR3 nucleotides read TGTGCCACCAGTTCAGGCGGGGTGGATAGGACAGATACGCAGTATTTT.

The V gene is TRBV14, the J gene TRBJ2-1; D is perhaps TRBD2 (6 bases). The CDR3 sequence is 13 residues long. The V gene's germline CDR1 is SGHDN and CDR2 FVKESK. With 5 bases removed from V and 8 bases from J, the gap between germline ends came to 13 bases. CDR3 amino acids: CASSYPGVHEQFF. Written as DNA, the CDR3 is TGTGCCAGCAGCTACCCGGGGGTTCATGAGCAGTTCTTC. The full variable domain, rest sourced from reference TRBV14 and TRBJ2-1, is EAGVTQFPSHSVIEKGQTVTLRCDPISGHDNLYWYRRVMGKEIKFLLHFVKESKQDESGMPNNRFLAERTGGTYSTLKVQPAELEDSGVYFCASSYPGVHEQFFGPGTRLTVL.

J is TRBJ2-1 and V is TRBV6-6, with 10 nucleotides matching TRBD2. The CDR3 runs to 15 residues. The ends lost 4 bases at V and 8 bases at J; junction bases unmatched: 8. Germline CDR1 reads MNHNY; CDR2 reads SVGAGI (reference sequence). The CDR3 DNA is TGTGCCAGCAGTTCAGCGCTAGCGGGAGTGGATGAGCAGTTCTTC. Translating it yields CASSSALAGVDEQFF.